This TCR beta chain was recovered during a study of T cell responses to AZD1222 COVID-19 vaccine. Trimming removed 5 bases from V and 4 bases from J, with 8 bases in between. The CDR3 length is 12 residues. Germline V gene sequence: CDR1 LNHDA, CDR2 SQIVND (reference sequence). Findings and caveats of the study: At study baseline, merely over 5 AZD1222 recipients were seropositive.

Remarks on this clone: The target antigen is unknown.

TCRdb's table, derived via immunoSEQ multiplex PCR, lists solely in-frame clones and lacks some. The sample consists of 45,000 or so clones, 83% of them appearing once. This receptor was obtained from an adult in good health. V gene TRBV19 combines with J gene TRBJ1-1; TRBD1 is a possible D gene (5 bases). The source material was peripheral blood, sampled on day 0 of AZD1222 vaccination. For the CDR3, the DNA is TGTGCCAGTAGTGGGGGTTTCACTGAAGCTTTCTTT. Protein product: CASSGGFTEAFF.